The TCR beta chain described here comes from a study of read filtering for tumor transcriptome and immune sequencing. Background on the study: Patients were approximately 17 male and some 13 female, mean age around 67 years, range about 40 to 85. Revised staging placed roughly eight patients in R-ISS I, 15 to 20 in II, six or seven in III. Study-level points and caveats: Compared with RNA-seq, IR-seq gave much higher clonotype depth and reliability. The sorted CD138-negative fraction was a mixed bone marrow immune population, not purified T cells.

The germline CDR1 and CDR2 sequences are DFQATT and SNEGSKA (reference sequence). This CDR3 has 13 amino acids. V lost 3 bases and J lost 3, with 11 bases in between. From roughly 400 ng of RNA, a library with molecular barcoded alpha/delta and beta/gamma adaptors was made. TCRdb processed the reads anew with MiXCR; each CDR3 protein has one entry. The sample consists of about 46,000 distinct CDR3 sequences, roughly 12% of them appearing once. This clonotype was picked up many times. As yet, its antigen is unknown. The J gene is TRBJ2-5, the V gene TRBV20-1; D unresolved. Input material: a population of CD138-negative cells sorted from bone marrow. The origin of this receptor is a donor over 35 with multiple myeloma. The CDR3: CSASSPTEETQYF. The CDR3 DNA is TGCAGTGCTAGCAGTCCGACCGAAGAGACCCAGTACTTC.